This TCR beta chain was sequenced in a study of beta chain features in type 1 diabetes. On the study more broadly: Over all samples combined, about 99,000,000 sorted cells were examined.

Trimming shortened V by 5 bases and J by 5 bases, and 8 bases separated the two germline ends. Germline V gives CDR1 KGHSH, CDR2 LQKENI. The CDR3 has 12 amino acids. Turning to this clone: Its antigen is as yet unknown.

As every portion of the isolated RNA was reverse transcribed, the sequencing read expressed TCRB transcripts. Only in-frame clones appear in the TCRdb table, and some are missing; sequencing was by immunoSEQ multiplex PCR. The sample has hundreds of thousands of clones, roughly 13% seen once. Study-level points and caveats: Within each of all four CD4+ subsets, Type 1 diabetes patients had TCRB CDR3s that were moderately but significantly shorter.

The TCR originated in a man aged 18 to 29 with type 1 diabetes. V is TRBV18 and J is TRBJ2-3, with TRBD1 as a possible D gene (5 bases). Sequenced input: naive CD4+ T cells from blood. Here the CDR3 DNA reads TGTGCCAGCTCATCTACAGGAGATACGCAGTATTTT. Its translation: CASSSTGDTQYF.